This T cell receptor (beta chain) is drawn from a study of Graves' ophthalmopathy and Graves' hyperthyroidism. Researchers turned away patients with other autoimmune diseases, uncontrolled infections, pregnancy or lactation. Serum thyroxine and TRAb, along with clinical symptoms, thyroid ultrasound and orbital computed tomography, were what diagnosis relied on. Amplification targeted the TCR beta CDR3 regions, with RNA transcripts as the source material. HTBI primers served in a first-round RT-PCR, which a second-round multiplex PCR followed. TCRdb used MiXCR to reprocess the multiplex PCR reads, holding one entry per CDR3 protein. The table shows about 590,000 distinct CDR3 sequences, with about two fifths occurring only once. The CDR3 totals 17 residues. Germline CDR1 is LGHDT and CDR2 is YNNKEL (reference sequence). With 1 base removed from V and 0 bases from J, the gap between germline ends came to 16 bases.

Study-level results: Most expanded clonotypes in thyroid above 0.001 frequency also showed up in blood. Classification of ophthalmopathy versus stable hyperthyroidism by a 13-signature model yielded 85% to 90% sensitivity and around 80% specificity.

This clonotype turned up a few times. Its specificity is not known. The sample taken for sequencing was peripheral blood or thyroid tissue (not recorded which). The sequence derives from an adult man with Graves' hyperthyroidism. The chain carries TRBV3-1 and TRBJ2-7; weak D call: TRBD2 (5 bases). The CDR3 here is CASSQGSGKRSSYEQYF. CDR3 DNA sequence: TGTGCCAGCAGCCAAGGGTCGGGAAAGCGGTCCTCCTACGAGCAGTACTTC.